Shown below are 21 T cell receptor beta chains from a single sample sequenced in a study of cytomegalovirus exposure and HLA in healthy donors. In the PCR, 60 Vbeta and 13 Jbeta primers were used. The table came from immunoSEQ multiplex PCR; TCRdb's copy has only in-frame clones and leaves some out. Among 65,000 to 95,000 clones listed, around 80% were seen once. Sequenced input: PBMCs. The receptors shown here come from a man younger than 40 in good health and CMV-seronegative.

This clone has only a few counts. The DNA for the CDR3 is TGCGCCAGCAGTCAATCAAAGCGGGGGGGGAAAGAGACCCAGTACTTC. This encodes CASSQSKRGGKETQYF. The V gene is TRBV23-1, the J gene TRBJ2-5, with 10 bases aligning to TRBD2. TRBV23-1 is identified as an open reading frame with a role that is uncertain. The CDR3 runs to 16 residues. Germline trimming cut 0 bases from V and 3 bases from J; bases unmatched to any gene: 4.

The genes are TRBV30 and TRBJ2-7, with D possibly being TRBD2 (6 bases). The CDR3 runs 15 residues. Trimming removed 7 bases at V and 0 bases at J, with 19 bases between. Germline-derived CDR1 and CDR2 are GTSNPN and SVGIG (reference sequence). The chain's CDR3 is CASAPGEAPSYEQYF. In DNA form, the CDR3 reads TGTGCCTCCGCCCCGGGAGAGGCTCCCTCCTACGAGCAGTACTTC.

The CDR3 protein is CASREGRGTEAFF. The CDR3 bases are TGTGCCAGCAGAGAGGGCAGGGGCACTGAAGCTTTCTTT. The J gene is TRBJ1-1, the V gene TRBV27, with D maybe TRBD1 (6 bases). Germline assignment: CDR1 MNHEY and CDR2 SMNVEV (reference sequence). The CDR3 length is 13 residues. Trimming removed 6 bases from V and 4 bases from J, with 12 bases in between.

The chain uses TRBV27 and TRBJ1-5; D is possibly TRBD1 (5 bases). Per germline, CDR1 MNHEY and CDR2 SMNVEV (reference sequence). The CDR3 is made up of 13 amino acids. V lost 6 bases, J lost 4 bases, and 10 bases lay in between. Here the CDR3 reads CASSVRQNQPQHF. The CDR3 bases are TGTGCCAGCAGCGTCCGACAGAATCAGCCCCAGCATTTT.

The chain links TRBV6-5 to TRBJ1-2; TRBD1 matches 11 bases. The germline gives CDR1 MNHEY, CDR2 SVGAGI. CDR3 size: 12 residues. The V segment lost 5 bases and the J segment 13 bases; nucleotides outside the gene matches: 6. In nucleotides, the CDR3 is TGTGCCAGCAGTCGGACAGGGGGCAGCAGCACCTTC. Its protein product is CASSRTGGSSTF.

The rearrangement uses TRBV7-2 and TRBJ1-2; D unclear. CDR1 SGHTA and CDR2 FQGNSA come from the germline V gene. The CDR3 length is 16 residues. V lost 5 bases to trimming and J lost 1 base, with 17 bases between them. DNA for the CDR3: TGTGCCAGCAGCCGAAGCGCGGTGGAGGGTAACTATGGCTACACCTTC. This encodes CASSRSAVEGNYGYTF.

The chain has TRBV27 and TRBJ1-1, with D maybe TRBD1 (6 bases). This CDR3 spans 14 amino acids. Trimming stripped 2 bases from V and 4 bases from J, with 11 bases between. The germline V gene has CDR1 MNHEY and CDR2 SMNVEV (reference sequence). CDR3 protein: CASSLTGFRTEAFF. In DNA, the CDR3 is TGTGCCAGCAGTTTAACAGGGTTTCGCACTGAAGCTTTCTTT.

The CDR3 sequence: CASSIDRGGEKYNEQFF. CDR3 coding DNA: TGTGCCAGTAGTATAGATCGAGGAGGAGAGAAATACAATGAGCAGTTCTTC. The genes are TRBV19 and TRBJ2-1, with TRBD2 as a possible D gene (5 bases). Germline loops: CDR1 LNHDA, CDR2 SQIVND (reference sequence). V was clipped by 0 bases and J by 4 bases, with 16 bases between them. The CDR3 is 17 residues long.

The chain joins TRBV4-1 to TRBJ1-4; D perhaps matches TRBD1 (6 bases). V lost 3 bases, J lost 8 bases, and 16 bases lay in between. The CDR3 runs to 15 residues. Germline V CDR1 and CDR2: MGHRA, YSYEKL. In DNA, the CDR3 is TGCGCCAGCAGCCAGGGCAGGGGATTGGACGAAAAACTGTTTTTT. Translation gives CASSQGRGLDEKLFF.

This clone was counted a few times. J is TRBJ1-3 and V is TRBV28, with D possibly matching TRBD1 (6 bases). V shed 5 bases and J shed 4 bases, with 9 bases lying between them. This CDR3 spans 13 amino acids. Germline CDR1 is MDHEN and CDR2 is SYDVKM. In DNA, the CDR3 is TGTGCCAGCAGTGGACAGTCCGGAAACACCATATATTTT. Residues: CASSGQSGNTIYF. Variable domain in full (rest from reference TRBV28 and TRBJ1-3): DVKVTQSSRYLVKRTGEKVFLECVQDMDHENMFWYRQDPGLGLRLIYFSYDVKMKEKGDIPEGYSVSREKKERFSLILESASTNQTSMYLCASSGQSGNTIYFGEGSWLTVV.

This clone was observed once. This chain joins TRBV4-1 and TRBJ2-2, with unresolved D. Deletions cut 6 bases from V and 5 bases from J, with 19 bases between. Germline V gives CDR1 MGHRA, CDR2 YSYEKL. CDR3 length: 16 amino acids. DNA of the CDR3: TGCGCCAGCAGTCACTACAACCCCCCTGGTACCGGGGAGCTGTTTTTT. This gives the protein CASSHYNPPGTGELFF.

The V gene is TRBV7-9, the J gene TRBJ2-2; TRBD2 is a possible D gene (6 bases). This CDR3 contains 15 residues. The germline V and J ends were trimmed by 2 bases and 7 bases, with 14 bases remaining between them. The V gene's germline CDR1 is SEHNR and CDR2 FQNEAQ (reference sequence). Here the CDR3 reads CASSLSGSGGGELFF. The CDR3 region has the DNA TGTGCCAGCAGCTTATCCGGTAGCGGCGGCGGGGAGCTGTTTTTT.

The chain couples TRBV19 to TRBJ2-7, with 12 bases identical to TRBD2. V was clipped by 4 bases and J by 3 bases; unmatched bases: 4. The CDR3 consists of 15 residues. Per the germline V gene, CDR1 is LNHDA and CDR2 is SQIVND (reference sequence). The DNA for the CDR3 is TGTGCCAGTAGTAAACTAGCGGGAGGCCTCTACGAGCAGTACTTC. Translated: CASSKLAGGLYEQYF.

In this sample, this clone turned up a few times. This chain joins TRBV27 and TRBJ1-6; 8 bases match TRBD1. Germline CDR1 reads MNHEY; CDR2 reads SMNVEV (reference sequence). The ends lost 5 bases at V and 7 bases at J; junction bases unmatched: 7. The length of the CDR3 is 15 residues. Written as DNA, the CDR3 is TGTGCCAGCAGTCCAAGGACAGGGTGGAATTCACCCCTCCACTTT. This codes for CASSPRTGWNSPLHF.

This clone showed up just a few times. The genes are TRBV5-1 and TRBJ2-4; D is unclear. The CDR3 is 14 amino acids. Per the germline V gene, CDR1 is SGHRS and CDR2 is YFSETQ. Between the trimmed V and J ends, which lost 2 bases and 3 bases, there was a span of 9 bases. CDR3 protein: CASSFGVFKNIQYF. The CDR3 DNA sequence: TGCGCCAGCAGCTTCGGAGTATTCAAAAACATTCAGTACTTC.

The chain is built from TRBV5-4 and TRBJ2-7, with 7 bases identical to TRBD1. There are 15 residues in the CDR3. The germline CDR1 and CDR2 sequences are SGHNT and YYREEE (reference sequence). With 0 bases clipped from V and 0 bases from J, the junction kept 3 bases outside the gene matches. CDR3 sequence (DNA): TGTGCCAGCAGCTTGGAGGGGGCCAGCTCCTACGAGCAGTACTTC. Amino acid sequence: CASSLEGASSYEQYF.

This rearrangement joins TRBV15 to TRBJ2-5; 15 nucleotides match TRBD2. The CDR3 runs 21 residues. Looked up from germline, CDR1 is LNHNV and CDR2 is YYDKDF (reference sequence). V was pared by 3 bases and J by 4 bases, with 18 bases of the junction left unmatched. In nucleotides, the CDR3 is TGTGCCACCAGCAGTAAACAGCCCGCCGGGACTAGCGGGAGGATAGGAGAGACCCAGTACTTC. Its translation is CATSSKQPAGTSGRIGETQYF.

This clone was seen more than once but under ten times. The V call is TRBV7-9, the J call TRBJ2-7, with D maybe TRBD2 (5 bases). The CDR3 extends over 14 amino acids. Trimming cost V 4 bases and J 2 bases, with 12 bases left between them. Germline CDR1 SEHNR, CDR2 FQNEAQ (reference sequence). The CDR3 DNA follows: TGTGCCAGCAGCTCGCGGGTCGATACCTACGAGCAGTACTTC. Its protein is CASSSRVDTYEQYF.

The chain has TRBV28 and TRBJ1-5; perhaps TRBD1 as D (5 bases). This CDR3 comprises 12 residues. The germline V gene encodes CDR1 MDHEN and CDR2 SYDVKM. V dropped 6 bases and J dropped 7 bases, with 10 bases sitting between them. The chain's CDR3 is CASSPGDQPQHF. The CDR3 DNA follows: TGTGCCAGCAGCCCGGGGGACCAGCCCCAGCATTTT.

The chain carries TRBV4-3 and TRBJ2-7, with D possibly matching TRBD2 (5 bases). Looked up from germline, CDR1 is LGHNA and CDR2 is YSLEER. The CDR3 covers 15 residues. The ends were cut back, 0 bases at V and 3 bases at J, with 12 bases in the middle. The CDR3 loop reads CASSQDPGSIYEQYF. DNA of the CDR3: TGCGCCAGCAGCCAAGATCCGGGGAGTATCTACGAGCAGTACTTC.

This chain joins TRBV27 and TRBJ2-2; D remains unclear. Per the germline V gene, CDR1 is MNHEY and CDR2 is SMNVEV (reference sequence). Between the trimmed V and J ends, which lost 7 bases and 0 bases, there was a span of 9 bases. The CDR3 sequence is 14 residues long. The CDR3: CASKSISNTGELFF. The CDR3 DNA reads TGTGCCAGCAAAAGCATTTCGAACACCGGGGAGCTGTTTTTT.